The next 32 T cell receptor beta chains were all read from a single sample in a study of cytomegalovirus exposure and HLA in healthy donors. Sequencing used immunoSEQ multiplex PCR; TCRdb keeps in-frame clones, though not all of them. The sample lists roughly 100,000 clones, around 83% seen once, with approximately 4% in the top ten. Material for sequencing was PBMCs. These TCRs come from a young woman in good health and CMV-seropositive.

V and J are TRBV4-1 and TRBJ2-7, with 11 bases aligning to TRBD2. Germline V lookup: CDR1 MGHRA, CDR2 YSYEKL. J was trimmed by 6 bases and V by 3 bases; bases with no gene match: 10. CDR3 length equals 16 residues. CDR3 residues: CASSQRLAGSSPEQYF. The CDR3 DNA sequence: TGCGCCAGCAGCCAGCGACTAGCGGGGTCCTCCCCCGAGCAGTACTTC.

This chain connects TRBV5-1 to TRBJ2-1, with a weak D call TRBD1 (6 bases). The CDR3 loop spans 12 amino acids. Trimming took off 1 base at V and 10 bases at J, with 9 bases between the two ends. The V gene's germline CDR1 is SGHRS and CDR2 YFSETQ. CDR3 nucleotides: TGCGCCAGCAGCTTGACCGGGACAGAGCAGTTCTTC. This translates into CASSLTGTEQFF. The whole variable domain, filled in from reference TRBV5-1 and TRBJ2-1, reads KAGVTQTPRYLIKTRGQQVTLSCSPISGHRSVSWYQQTPGQGLQFLFEYFSETQRNKGNFPGRFSGRQFSNSRSEMNVSTLELGDSALYLCASSLTGTEQFFGPGTRLTVL.

V gene TRBV2 combines with J gene TRBJ2-1, with 10 bases that match TRBD1. Losses at the gene ends were 1 base for V and 6 bases for J; bases not matched to a gene: 3. This CDR3 has 15 amino acids. Germline-derived CDR1 and CDR2 are SNHLY and FYNNEI. CDR3 protein: CASSEGWTGGNEQFF. Here the CDR3 DNA reads TGTGCCAGCAGTGAAGGGTGGACAGGGGGCAATGAGCAGTTCTTC.

The chain couples TRBV7-6 to TRBJ1-6; D not certain. The CDR3 runs to 15 residues. Germline CDR1 is SGHVS and CDR2 is FNYEAQ. Between the trimmed V and J ends, which lost 1 base and 6 bases, there was a span of 10 bases. The CDR3 reads CASSLGAEINSPLHF. The CDR3 nucleotides read TGTGCCAGCAGCTTAGGGGCAGAGATTAATTCACCCCTCCACTTT.

The genes are TRBV5-1 and TRBJ2-2, with TRBD1 identical over 11 bases. V shed 4 bases, J shed 6 bases, and the junction held 5 bases outside the gene matches. Per the germline V gene, CDR1 is SGHRS and CDR2 is YFSETQ. The CDR3 is made up of 15 amino acids. CDR3 residues: CASSRGQGASGELFF. CDR3 coding DNA: TGCGCCAGCAGCCGAGGACAGGGGGCTTCCGGGGAGCTGTTTTTT.

This chain uses TRBV23-1 with TRBJ2-3; 8 nucleotides match TRBD2. TRBV23-1 is flagged as an ORF with uncertain function. CDR3 length equals 14 residues. The V segment lost 4 bases and the J segment 5 bases; nucleotides outside the gene matches: 5. The CDR3 region is CASSPREEVDTQYF. The CDR3 DNA sequence: TGCGCCAGCAGTCCGCGGGAGGAGGTAGATACGCAGTATTTT.

In DNA form, the CDR3 reads TGCGCCAGCAGCCGCGGGACAGGGGGCCAGGTACCCTACGAGCAGTACTTC. Its translation: CASSRGTGGQVPYEQYF. J is TRBJ2-7 and V is TRBV10-2; TRBD1 agrees at 12 bases. In germline, CDR1 is WSHSY, CDR2 SAAADI. The CDR3 length is 17 residues. V was pared by 6 bases and J by 2 bases, with 11 bases of the junction left unmatched.

The gene calls are TRBV18 and TRBJ1-1, with a weak D call TRBD1 (5 bases). Germline CDR1 reads KGHSH; CDR2 reads LQKENI. The CDR3 runs to 13 residues. The germline V and J ends were trimmed by 6 bases and 3 bases, with 11 bases remaining between them. DNA for the CDR3: TGTGCCAGCTCGCCCGACAGTCACACTGAAGCTTTCTTT. The encoded protein is CASSPDSHTEAFF.

J is TRBJ2-5 and V is TRBV14, with D perhaps TRBD1 (6 bases). Germline V gene data show CDR1 as SGHDN and CDR2 as FVKESK. The CDR3 covers 15 residues. Trimming left V 1 base short and J 1 base short, with 10 bases between. The CDR3 here is CASSQGWDIQETQYF. The CDR3 region has the DNA TGTGCCAGCAGCCAAGGATGGGACATCCAAGAGACCCAGTACTTC.

The chain links TRBV7-2 to TRBJ1-5; the D gene is possibly TRBD1 (6 bases). The length of the CDR3 is 14 residues. V shed 8 bases and J shed 3 bases, with 14 bases lying between them. In germline, CDR1 is SGHTA, CDR2 FQGNSA. CDR3: CASGAQGINQPQHF. As DNA, the CDR3 is TGTGCCAGCGGCGCTCAGGGGATCAATCAGCCCCAGCATTTT.

The V and J genes are TRBV9 and TRBJ2-2; 10 nucleotides align to TRBD1. The junction had 7 bases not matched to a gene; V was cut back by 4 bases and J by 4 bases. This CDR3 has 16 residues. From germline, CDR1 is SGDLS and CDR2 YYNGEE. The CDR3 spells CASSPLTGGGTGELFF. The CDR3 DNA sequence: TGTGCCAGCAGCCCCCTGACAGGGGGCGGCACCGGGGAGCTGTTTTTT.

The chain has TRBV27 and TRBJ2-2; the D is unclear. V was cut by 3 bases and J by 6 bases, with 20 bases left in between. The CDR3 is 17 residues long. The germline CDR1 and CDR2 sequences are MNHEY and SMNVEV (reference sequence). DNA for the CDR3: TGTGCCAGCAGTTTGCGTCCCGCGTCAGTTGCGGCCGGGGAGCTGTTTTTT. This sequence encodes CASSLRPASVAAGELFF.

This chain links TRBV2 with TRBJ1-2; D uncertain. Deletions cut 0 bases from V and 4 bases from J, with 9 bases between. Germline V gene data show CDR1 as SNHLY and CDR2 as FYNNEI. There are 14 residues in the CDR3. CDR3 loop: CASSEALRGYGYTF. CDR3 coding DNA: TGTGCCAGCAGTGAAGCGCTTCGGGGCTATGGCTACACCTTC.

As concerns this clone: This same CDR3 is encoded by further DNA sequences in the sample. The rearrangement uses TRBV28 and TRBJ2-2, with D possibly TRBD1 on 6 matching bases. Germline V gives CDR1 MDHEN, CDR2 SYDVKM. Trimming cost V 8 bases and J 5 bases, with 9 bases left between them. The CDR3 length is 12 residues. The CDR3 region is CASRGQTGELFF. CDR3 in DNA: TGTGCCAGCCGAGGACAGACCGGGGAGCTGTTTTTT.

The chain joins TRBV28 to TRBJ1-1; the D is unclear. V lost 8 bases and J lost 1, with 14 bases in between. The CDR3 loop spans 14 amino acids. Germline CDR1 reads MDHEN; CDR2 reads SYDVKM. The CDR3 loop reads CASWIQGGNTEAFF. CDR3 DNA sequence: TGTGCCAGCTGGATTCAAGGAGGGAACACTGAAGCTTTCTTT.

This clone has a count of ten or more. The chain uses TRBV7-9 and TRBJ1-1; D call uncertain. With 3 bases removed from V and 5 bases from J, the gap between germline ends came to 13 bases. The length of the CDR3 is 14 residues. The germline CDR1 and CDR2 sequences are SEHNR and FQNEAQ (reference sequence). The CDR3 DNA sequence: TGTGCCAGCAGCTTCACCGTTCGGGGAACTGAAGCTTTCTTT. It translates to CASSFTVRGTEAFF.

The V gene is TRBV11-2, the J gene TRBJ1-5; maybe TRBD1 (5 bases). Trimming removed 2 bases at V and 4 bases at J, with 12 bases between. From germline, CDR1 is SGHAT and CDR2 FQNNGV. This CDR3 is built from 15 residues. As DNA, the CDR3 is TGTGCCAGCAGCTTAACCAAGGGGTATAATCAGCCCCAGCATTTT. This encodes CASSLTKGYNQPQHF.

The J gene is TRBJ2-2, the V gene TRBV15, with TRBD2 matching 7 bases. The trim removed 5 bases at V and 4 bases at J, leaving 1 base unmatched. Germline assignment: CDR1 LNHNV and CDR2 YYDKDF (reference sequence). The CDR3 is 13 residues long. CDR3 DNA sequence: TGTGCCACCAGCGGGAGGGCCACCGGGGAGCTGTTTTTT. Translated, it gives CATSGRATGELFF.

This chain links TRBV28 with TRBJ1-1; a weak D match, TRBD1 (5 bases). Germline V gene sequence: CDR1 MDHEN, CDR2 SYDVKM. CDR3 length equals 15 residues. With 6 bases removed from V and 4 bases from J, the gap between germline ends came to 18 bases. The CDR3 DNA sequence: TGTGCCAGCAGCTCACCTCGGGGGGGAGGCACTGAAGCTTTCTTT. It yields the protein CASSSPRGGGTEAFF.

This clone is a singleton in its sample. The chain recombines TRBV4-1 with TRBJ2-5; D ambiguous. From germline, CDR1 is MGHRA and CDR2 YSYEKL. CDR3 length: 13 residues. V was pared by 2 bases and J by 4 bases, with 8 bases between. CDR3 coding DNA: TGCGCCAGCAGCCAACGGTTGCCAGAGACCCAGTACTTC. Amino acids: CASSQRLPETQYF.

This rearrangement joins TRBV5-1 to TRBJ1-1; D gene uncertain. There are 15 residues in the CDR3. The V and J ends lost 0 bases and 9 bases respectively, with 18 bases between them. Germline CDR1 and CDR2: SGHRS and YFSETQ. This chain's CDR3 is CASSLAAAAGNKAFF. CDR3 DNA sequence: TGCGCCAGCAGCTTGGCCGCAGCGGCTGGAAATAAAGCTTTCTTT.

The chain employs TRBV28 and TRBJ2-5; possibly TRBD2 for D (5 bases). The length of the CDR3 is 11 residues. CDR1 and CDR2 (germline): MDHEN, SYDVKM. V was cut by 2 bases and J by 13 bases, with 11 bases left in between. The CDR3 sequence: CASSLAGIGYF. CDR3 bases: TGTGCCAGCAGTTTAGCGGGTATCGGGTACTTC.

The chain links TRBV6-1 to TRBJ1-5; D may be TRBD1 (6 bases). The V gene lost 0 bases and the J gene lost 7 bases, with 10 bases spanning the gap. Germline V CDR1 and CDR2: MNHNS, SASEGT. CDR3 length: 14 amino acids. CDR3: CASSEAGGPQPQHF. The CDR3 DNA follows: TGTGCCAGCAGTGAAGCGGGGGGGCCACAGCCCCAGCATTTT.

The chain couples TRBV4-1 to TRBJ1-2, with a tentative D call TRBD1 (6 bases). Trimming left V 3 bases short and J 5 bases short, with 13 bases between. CDR1 is MGHRA, CDR2 YSYEKL, per germline. The CDR3 consists of 14 residues. CDR3 nucleotide sequence: TGCGCCAGCAGCCATTTAGGAGGACAGTATGGCTACACCTTC. It codes for CASSHLGGQYGYTF.

This clone was picked up many times. This chain joins TRBV29-1 and TRBJ2-4; D remains ambiguous. V gave up 6 bases and J gave up 5 bases, with 8 bases separating them. CDR3 length: 11 amino acids. CDR1 is SQVTM and CDR2 is ANQGSEA in the germline V gene. CDR3 amino acids: CSVAIQNIQYF. CDR3 DNA: TGCAGCGTGGCCATCCAAAACATTCAGTACTTC.

The V call is TRBV28, the J call TRBJ2-7, with D tentatively TRBD2 (5 bases). Germline V gene sequence: CDR1 MDHEN, CDR2 SYDVKM. CDR3 length equals 12 residues. Trimming cost V 3 bases and J 3 bases, with 6 bases left between them. The CDR3 reads CASSLTIYEQYF. CDR3 DNA: TGTGCCAGCAGTTTGACTATCTACGAGCAGTACTTC. Complete variable domain (other parts from reference TRBV28 and TRBJ2-7): DVKVTQSSRYLVKRTGEKVFLECVQDMDHENMFWYRQDPGLGLRLIYFSYDVKMKEKGDIPEGYSVSREKKERFSLILESASTNQTSMYLCASSLTIYEQYFGPGTRLTVT.

The chain carries TRBV10-3 and TRBJ1-2; D is uncertain. Trimming left V 10 bases short and J 4 bases short, with 13 bases between. The CDR3 sequence is 12 residues long. Germline CDR1 and CDR2: ENHRY and SYGVKD. In nucleotides, the CDR3 is TGTGCCACGACCAGGAACCTCTATGGCTACACCTTC. This codes for CATTRNLYGYTF.

This chain uses TRBV28 with TRBJ1-2; 9 nucleotides line up with TRBD1. J was trimmed by 8 bases and V by 6 bases; bases with no gene match: 10. The CDR3 is made up of 14 amino acids. In germline, CDR1 is MDHEN, CDR2 SYDVKM. CDR3 loop: CASSLGTGTGGYTF. The CDR3 bases are TGTGCCAGCAGCCTAGGGACAGGGACGGGCGGCTACACCTTC.

This clone was detected many times. J is TRBJ1-1 and V is TRBV29-1; D gene unclear. The germline V and J ends were trimmed by 1 base and 8 bases, with 11 bases remaining between them. The CDR3 covers 12 residues. CDR1 and CDR2 from the germline V gene are SQVTM and ANQGSEA. CDR3 protein: CSVEGAQTEAFF. The CDR3 DNA is TGCAGCGTTGAAGGAGCACAGACCGAAGCTTTCTTT.

This chain connects TRBV5-4 to TRBJ2-3; TRBD1 matches 9 bases. The trim removed 4 bases at V and 8 bases at J, leaving 5 bases unmatched. This CDR3 comprises 13 residues. Germline assignment: CDR1 SGHNT and CDR2 YYREEE (reference sequence). Written as DNA, the CDR3 is TGTGCCAGCAGCATACAGGGGGCGGGTACGCAGTATTTT. Amino acid sequence: CASSIQGAGTQYF. Combining the CDR3 with reference TRBV5-4 and TRBJ2-3 gives the whole variable domain ETGVTQSPTHLIKTRGQQVTLRCSSQSGHNTVSWYQQALGQGPQFIFQYYREEENGRGNFPPRFSGLQFPNYSSELNVNALELDDSALYLCASSIQGAGTQYFGPGTRLTVL.

This clone was recorded many times. The chain is built from TRBV11-2 and TRBJ2-7; TRBD1 agrees at 10 bases. The CDR3 contains 14 residues. Germline CDR1 SGHAT, CDR2 FQNNGV. After removal of 5 bases from V and 4 bases from J, the junction contained 5 bases not matched to a gene. The CDR3 protein is CASSMTGGVYEQYF. In DNA, the CDR3 is TGTGCCAGCAGCATGACAGGGGGCGTTTACGAGCAGTACTTC.

This rearrangement joins TRBV5-5 to TRBJ1-1; TRBD1 agrees at 7 bases. Germline trimming cut 1 base from V and 1 base from J; bases unmatched to any gene: 1. The CDR3 has 14 amino acids. Germline CDR1 and CDR2: SGHKS and YYEKEE (reference sequence). The CDR3 sequence is CASSLTGENTEAFF. CDR3 bases: TGTGCCAGCAGCTTGACAGGGGAGAACACTGAAGCTTTCTTT.